A single sample is the source of the 16 T cell receptor beta chains below, sequenced in a study of CD8 T cells in ankylosing spondylitis. TCRdb fed the 5' RACE reads into MiXCR, producing one record per CDR3 protein. The repertoire holds fewer than 250,000 distinct CDR3 sequences, about 10% seen once, with 2.5% to 3% in the top ten. Sequencing was performed on blood, either unsorted or a sorted T cell fraction (not recorded which). These receptors all stem from a male donor with ankylosing spondylitis or in good health (not recorded which).

This clonotype was seen many times. The gene calls are TRBV12-3 or TRBV12-4 and TRBJ1-2; no firm D call. The CDR3 is made up of 11 amino acids. The germline V and J ends were trimmed by 1 base and 14 bases, with 11 bases remaining between them. CDR3 bases: TGTGCCAGCAGTTTAGAAAGGGCGGAGACCTTC. Residues: CASSLERAETF.

This clonotype appeared many times. The rearrangement uses TRBV20-1 and TRBJ2-1; D might be TRBD1 or TRBD2, each matching 5 bases. CDR1 and CDR2 (germline): DFQATT, SNEGSKA (reference sequence). V was shortened by 6 bases and J by 8 bases, with 26 bases between the two germline ends. The CDR3 has 16 amino acids. CDR3 DNA sequence: TGCAGTGCCCCCGACCCACTAGTCGAGGGGCGGGATGAGCAGTTCTTC. Its protein is CSAPDPLVEGRDEQFF.

This clonotype was counted ten times or more. The chain carries TRBV20-1 and TRBJ2-7; 9 bases are a match to TRBD1. V was pared by 4 bases and J by 6 bases, with 10 bases of the junction left unmatched. CDR3 length: 14 amino acids. The germline V gene encodes CDR1 DFQATT and CDR2 SNEGSKA (reference sequence). CDR3: CSANQGGQGTEQYF. The DNA of the CDR3 is TGCAGTGCTAACCAAGGGGGACAGGGCACCGAGCAGTACTTC.

The rearrangement joins TRBV7-9 to TRBJ2-4, with D tentatively TRBD1 (6 bases). From germline, CDR1 is SEHNR and CDR2 FQNEAQ (reference sequence). The CDR3 is made up of 15 amino acids. With 6 bases removed from V and 3 bases from J, the gap between germline ends came to 15 bases. The CDR3 loop is CASSFAGDVKNIQYF. The CDR3 DNA follows: TGTGCCAGCAGTTTCGCAGGGGATGTCAAAAACATTCAGTACTTC.

In its sample, this clonotype was seen many times. This chain uses TRBV20-1 with TRBJ1-1, with 7 bases lining up with TRBD1. CDR1 is DFQATT and CDR2 is SNEGSKA in the germline V gene (reference sequence). V lost 5 bases and J lost 4; bases outside the gene matches: 7. The CDR3 sequence is 13 residues long. The CDR3 region is CSAQTGWGTEAFF. CDR3 nucleotides: TGCAGTGCTCAGACAGGGTGGGGCACTGAAGCTTTCTTT.

Worth noting for this clonotype: One end of the junction is discordant with germline, which a read error may explain. The rearrangement links TRBV7-2 to TRBJ2-5; unclear D gene. CDR1 is SGHTA, CDR2 FQGNSA, per germline. The CDR3 totals 12 residues. CDR3 sequence reads: CASSLVRVAPHF. The CDR3 DNA reads as TGTGCCAGCAGCTTGGTTCGAGTAGCCCCCCACTTC.

This clonotype was seen more than once but under ten times. The chain joins TRBV19 to TRBJ1-6; D is unresolved. The CDR3 consists of 13 residues. Germline V gives CDR1 LNHDA, CDR2 SQIVND (reference sequence). Trimming cost V 6 bases and J 5 bases, with 8 bases left between them. In DNA, the CDR3 is TGTGCCAGTAGGAAGGAAAATAATTCACCCCTCCACTTT. Protein: CASRKENNSPLHF.

This clonotype was seen repeatedly, ten times or more. For the CDR3, the DNA is TGTGCCAGCAGCTTAGCGGCGGAGGGGTACACTGAAGCTTTCTTT. This gives the protein CASSLAAEGYTEAFF. The V call is TRBV7-6, the J call TRBJ1-1, with D perhaps TRBD1 (5 bases). In germline, CDR1 is SGHVS, CDR2 FNYEAQ. The CDR3 has 15 amino acids. V lost 0 bases and J lost 3, with 11 bases in between.

Many counts were recorded for this clonotype. The chain recombines TRBV14 with TRBJ2-1, with TRBD2 matching 7 bases. Germline loops: CDR1 SGHDN, CDR2 FVKESK. This CDR3 has 13 residues. Trimming cost V 4 bases and J 5 bases; bases outside gene matches: 2. The CDR3 is CASSPGGDNEQFF. The CDR3 DNA sequence: TGTGCCAGCAGCCCTGGGGGGGACAATGAGCAGTTCTTC.

The chain combines TRBV14 with TRBJ2-7; 16 nucleotides line up with TRBD2. With 2 bases clipped from V and 6 bases from J, the junction kept 4 bases outside the gene matches. The CDR3 sequence is 16 residues long. CDR1 SGHDN and CDR2 FVKESK come from the germline V gene. CDR3 residues: CASSQMGLAGGAEQYF. CDR3 in DNA: TGTGCCAGCAGCCAAATGGGACTAGCGGGAGGGGCCGAGCAGTACTTC.

This clonotype was counted at least ten times. The V and J genes are TRBV29-1 and TRBJ2-7; D is undetermined. Looked up from germline, CDR1 is SQVTM and CDR2 is ANQGSEA. There are 13 residues in the CDR3. V lost 3 bases and J 1 base, leaving 10 bases between the germline ends. CDR3 bases: TGCAGCGTTGATTTTGCTGGGTCCTACGAGCAGTACTTC. It is translated as CSVDFAGSYEQYF.

In this sample, this clonotype turned up many times. This chain uses TRBV3-1 with TRBJ2-2; D may be TRBD1 (6 bases). Germline V gene lookup returns CDR1 LGHDT and CDR2 YNNKEL (reference sequence). There are 11 residues in the CDR3. V lost 5 bases and J lost 8, with 6 bases in between. This CDR3 reads CASSGTGELFF. The CDR3 region has the DNA TGTGCCAGCAGCGGGACAGGGGAGCTGTTTTTT.

In its sample, this clonotype was seen many times. The CDR3 loop reads CASSWGGSYNEQFF. DNA of the CDR3: TGTGCCAGCAGTTGGGGGGGTTCCTACAATGAGCAGTTCTTC. The rearrangement joins TRBV12-3 or TRBV12-4 to TRBJ2-1, with 7 bases lining up with TRBD2. J was trimmed by 1 base and V by 4 bases; bases with no gene match: 1. The CDR3 spans 14 residues.

J is TRBJ1-3 and V is TRBV7-2; 7 nucleotides line up with TRBD1. Unmatched junction bases numbered 7, after V lost 5 bases and J lost 3 bases. From germline, CDR1 is SGHTA and CDR2 FQGNSA. This CDR3 is built from 15 residues. This chain's CDR3 is CASSLDRASGNTIYF. Written as DNA, the CDR3 is TGTGCCAGCAGCCTTGACAGGGCGAGTGGAAACACCATATATTTT.

About this clonotype itself: A clone one base away is much larger, so this may be a read error. The J gene is TRBJ2-5, the V gene TRBV3-1, with D perhaps matching TRBD2 (7 bases). This CDR3 spans 13 amino acids. Germline CDR1 and CDR2: LGHDT and YNNKEL (reference sequence). CDR3 DNA: TGTGTCGCGGGGGCGCGGGGGCAAGAGACCCAGTACTTC. This translates into CVAGARGQETQYF.

This clonotype has a count of ten or more. This sequence joins TRBV9 and TRBJ2-5, with 9 positions matching TRBD2. V was clipped by 5 bases and J by 4 bases; unmatched bases: 9. The V gene's germline CDR1 is SGDLS and CDR2 YYNGEE. This CDR3 spans 15 amino acids. The CDR3 here is CASSIAGVTGETQYF. The DNA for the CDR3 is TGTGCCAGCAGTATAGCGGGAGTAACGGGAGAGACCCAGTACTTC.